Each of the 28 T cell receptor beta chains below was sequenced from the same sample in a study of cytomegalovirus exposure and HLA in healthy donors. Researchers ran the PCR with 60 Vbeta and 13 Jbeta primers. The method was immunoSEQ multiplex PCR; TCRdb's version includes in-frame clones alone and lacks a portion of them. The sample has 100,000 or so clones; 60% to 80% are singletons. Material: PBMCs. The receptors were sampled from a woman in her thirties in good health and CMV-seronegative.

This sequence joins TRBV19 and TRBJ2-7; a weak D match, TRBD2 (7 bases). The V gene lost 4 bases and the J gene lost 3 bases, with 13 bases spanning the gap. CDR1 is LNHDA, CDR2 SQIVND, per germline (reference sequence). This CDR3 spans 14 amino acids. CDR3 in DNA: TGTGCCAGTAGTAGGGGGGGGCCCGGCTACGAGCAGTACTTC. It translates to CASSRGGPGYEQYF. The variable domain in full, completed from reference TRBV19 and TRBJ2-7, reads DGGITQSPKYLFRKEGQNVTLSCEQNLNHDAMYWYRQDPGQGLRLIYYSQIVNDFQKGDIAEGYSVSREKKESFPLTVTSAQKNPTAFYLCASSRGGPGYEQYFGPGTRLTVT.

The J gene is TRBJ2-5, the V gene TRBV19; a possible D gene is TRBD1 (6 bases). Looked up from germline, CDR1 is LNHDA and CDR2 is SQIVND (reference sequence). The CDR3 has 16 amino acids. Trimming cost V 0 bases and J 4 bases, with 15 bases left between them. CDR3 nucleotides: TGTGCCAGTAGTATAGATGGGTTGGGGGCCGGAGAGACCCAGTACTTC. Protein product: CASSIDGLGAGETQYF.

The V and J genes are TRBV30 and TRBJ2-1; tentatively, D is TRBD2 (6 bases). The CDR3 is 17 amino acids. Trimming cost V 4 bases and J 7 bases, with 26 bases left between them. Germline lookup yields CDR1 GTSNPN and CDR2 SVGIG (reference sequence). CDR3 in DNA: TGTGCCTGGAACCCCTCGGCTAGCGAATCGTGGATGAATGAGCAGTTCTTC. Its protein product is CAWNPSASESWMNEQFF. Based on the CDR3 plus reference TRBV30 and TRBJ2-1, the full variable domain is SQTIHQWPATLVQPVGSPLSLECTVEGTSNPNLYWYRQAAGRGLQLLFYSVGIGQISSEVPQNLSASRPQDRQFILSSKKLLLSDSGFYLCAWNPSASESWMNEQFFGPGTRLTVL.

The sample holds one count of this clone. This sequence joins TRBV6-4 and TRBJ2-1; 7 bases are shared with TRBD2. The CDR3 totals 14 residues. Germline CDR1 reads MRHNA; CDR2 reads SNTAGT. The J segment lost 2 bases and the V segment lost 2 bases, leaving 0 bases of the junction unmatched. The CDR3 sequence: CASSDGGAYNEQFF. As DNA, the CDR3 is TGTGCCAGCAGTGACGGGGGGGCCTACAATGAGCAGTTCTTC.

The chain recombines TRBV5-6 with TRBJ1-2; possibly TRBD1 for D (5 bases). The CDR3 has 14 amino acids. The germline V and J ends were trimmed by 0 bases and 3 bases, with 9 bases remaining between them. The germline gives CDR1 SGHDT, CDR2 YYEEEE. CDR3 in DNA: TGTGCCAGCAGCTTGGACAGGAGCCACTATGGCTACACCTTC. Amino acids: CASSLDRSHYGYTF. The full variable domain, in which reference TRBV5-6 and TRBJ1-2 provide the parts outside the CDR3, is DAGVTQSPTHLIKTRGQQVTLRCSPKSGHDTVSWYQQALGQGPQFIFQYYEEEERQRGNFPDRFSGHQFPNYSSELNVNALLLGDSALYLCASSLDRSHYGYTFGSGTRLTVV.

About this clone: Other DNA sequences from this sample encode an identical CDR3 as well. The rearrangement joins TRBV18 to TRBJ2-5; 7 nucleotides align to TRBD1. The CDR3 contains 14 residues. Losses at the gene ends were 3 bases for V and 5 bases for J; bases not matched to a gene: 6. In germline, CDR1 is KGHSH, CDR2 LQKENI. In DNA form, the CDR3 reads TGTGCCAGCTCACCGGAGACAGGGAAGGAGACCCAGTACTTC. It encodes CASSPETGKETQYF. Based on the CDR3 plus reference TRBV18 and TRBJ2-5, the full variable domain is NAGVMQNPRHLVRRRGQEARLRCSPMKGHSHVYWYRQLPEEGLKFMVYLQKENIIDESGMPKERFSAEFPKEGPSILRIQQVVRGDSAAYFCASSPETGKETQYFGPGTRLLVL.

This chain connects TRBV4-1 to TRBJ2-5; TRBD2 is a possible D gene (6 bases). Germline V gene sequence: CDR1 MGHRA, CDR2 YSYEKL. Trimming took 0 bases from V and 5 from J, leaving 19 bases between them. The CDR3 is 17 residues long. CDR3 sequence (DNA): TGCGCCAGCAGCCAAGATTTCATGCCACTTGGGGGGGAGACCCAGTACTTC. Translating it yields CASSQDFMPLGGETQYF.

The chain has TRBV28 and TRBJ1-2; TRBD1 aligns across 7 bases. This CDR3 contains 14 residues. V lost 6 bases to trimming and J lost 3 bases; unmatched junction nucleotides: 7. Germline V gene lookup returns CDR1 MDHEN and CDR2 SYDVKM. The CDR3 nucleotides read TGTGCCAGCAGCTTCGACGACAGGGACTATGGCTACACCTTC. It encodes CASSFDDRDYGYTF.

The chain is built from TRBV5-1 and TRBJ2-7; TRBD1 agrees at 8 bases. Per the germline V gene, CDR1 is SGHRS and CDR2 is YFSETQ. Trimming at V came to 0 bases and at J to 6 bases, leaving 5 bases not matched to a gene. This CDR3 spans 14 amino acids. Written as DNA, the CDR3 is TGCGCCAGCAGCTTGGGGACAGGGCCCGGCGAGCAGTACTTC. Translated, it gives CASSLGTGPGEQYF.

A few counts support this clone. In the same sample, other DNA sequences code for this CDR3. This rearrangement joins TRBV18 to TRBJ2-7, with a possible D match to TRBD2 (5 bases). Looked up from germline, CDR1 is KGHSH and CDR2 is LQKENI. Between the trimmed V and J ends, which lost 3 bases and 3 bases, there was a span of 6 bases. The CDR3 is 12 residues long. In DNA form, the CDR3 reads TGTGCCAGCTCACCCGAGGGCTACGAGCAGTACTTC. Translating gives CASSPEGYEQYF. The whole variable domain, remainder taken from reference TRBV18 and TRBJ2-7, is NAGVMQNPRHLVRRRGQEARLRCSPMKGHSHVYWYRQLPEEGLKFMVYLQKENIIDESGMPKERFSAEFPKEGPSILRIQQVVRGDSAAYFCASSPEGYEQYFGPGTRLTVT.

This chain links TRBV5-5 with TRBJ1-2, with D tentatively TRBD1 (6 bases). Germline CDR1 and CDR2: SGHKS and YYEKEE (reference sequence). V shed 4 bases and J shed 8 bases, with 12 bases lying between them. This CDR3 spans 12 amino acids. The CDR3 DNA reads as TGTGCCAGCAGCACCGCTACAGGGGGCTACACCTTC. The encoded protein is CASSTATGGYTF. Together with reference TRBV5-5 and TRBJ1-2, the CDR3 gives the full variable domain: DAGVTQSPTHLIKTRGQQVTLRCSPISGHKSVSWYQQVLGQGPQFIFQYYEKEERGRGNFPDRFSARQFPNYSSELNVNALLLGDSALYLCASSTATGGYTFGSGTRLTVV.

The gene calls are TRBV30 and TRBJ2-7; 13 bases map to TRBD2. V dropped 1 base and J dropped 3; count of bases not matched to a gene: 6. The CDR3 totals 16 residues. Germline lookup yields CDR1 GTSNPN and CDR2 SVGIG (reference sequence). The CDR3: CAWSGGTSGENYEQYF. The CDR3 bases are TGTGCCTGGAGTGGTGGGACTAGCGGGGAAAACTACGAGCAGTACTTC.

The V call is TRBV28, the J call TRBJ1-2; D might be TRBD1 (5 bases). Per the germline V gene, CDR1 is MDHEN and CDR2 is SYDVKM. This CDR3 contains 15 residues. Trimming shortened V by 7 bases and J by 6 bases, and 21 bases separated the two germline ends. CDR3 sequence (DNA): TGTGCCAGCACCCTCTGGGGGGGGGAGCCCAATGGCTACACCTTC. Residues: CASTLWGGEPNGYTF.

CDR3 coding DNA: TGCGCCAGCAGCCAATTAGTCGGTAGGAGGCCCTACGAGCAGTACTTC. It specifies CASSQLVGRRPYEQYF. The chain uses TRBV4-1 and TRBJ2-7; perhaps TRBD2 as D (5 bases). This CDR3 comprises 16 residues. CDR1 and CDR2 from the germline V gene are MGHRA and YSYEKL. V dropped 2 bases and J dropped 2 bases, with 16 bases sitting between them.

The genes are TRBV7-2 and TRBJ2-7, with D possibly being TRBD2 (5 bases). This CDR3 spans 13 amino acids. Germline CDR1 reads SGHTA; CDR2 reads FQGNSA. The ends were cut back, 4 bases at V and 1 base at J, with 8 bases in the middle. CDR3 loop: CASSSTRSYEQYF. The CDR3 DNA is TGTGCCAGCAGCTCAACTAGATCCTACGAGCAGTACTTC.

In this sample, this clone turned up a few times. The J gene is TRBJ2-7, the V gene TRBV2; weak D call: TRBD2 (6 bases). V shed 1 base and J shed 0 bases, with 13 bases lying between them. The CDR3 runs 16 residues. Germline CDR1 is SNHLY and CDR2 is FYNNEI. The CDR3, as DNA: TGTGCCAGCAGTGAAGTTCCAGGAGGGTTCTCCTACGAGCAGTACTTC. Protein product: CASSEVPGGFSYEQYF. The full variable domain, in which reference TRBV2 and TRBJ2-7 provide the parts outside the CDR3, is EPEVTQTPSHQVTQMGQEVILRCVPISNHLYFYWYRQILGQKVEFLVSFYNNEISEKSEIFDDQFSVERPDGSNFTLKIRSTKLEDSAMYFCASSEVPGGFSYEQYFGPGTRLTVT.

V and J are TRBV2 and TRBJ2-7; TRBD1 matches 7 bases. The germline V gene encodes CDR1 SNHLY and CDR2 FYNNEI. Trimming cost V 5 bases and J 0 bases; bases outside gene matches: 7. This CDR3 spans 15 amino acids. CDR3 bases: TGTGCCAGCAGTCCCCACGGGGACAGCTCCTACGAGCAGTACTTC. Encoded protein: CASSPHGDSSYEQYF.

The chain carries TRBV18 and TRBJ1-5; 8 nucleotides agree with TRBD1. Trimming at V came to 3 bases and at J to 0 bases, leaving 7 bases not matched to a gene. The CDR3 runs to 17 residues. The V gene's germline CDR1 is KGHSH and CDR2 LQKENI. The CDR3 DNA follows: TGTGCCAGCTCACCCGGGACAGGAGCTTATAGCAATCAGCCCCAGCATTTT. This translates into CASSPGTGAYSNQPQHF.

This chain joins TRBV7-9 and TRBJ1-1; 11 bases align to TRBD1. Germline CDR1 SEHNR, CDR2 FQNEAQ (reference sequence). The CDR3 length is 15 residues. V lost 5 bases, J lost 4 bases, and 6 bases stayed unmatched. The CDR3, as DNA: TGTGCCAGCAGCAGAACCGGGACAGGGGGCACTGAAGCTTTCTTT. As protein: CASSRTGTGGTEAFF.

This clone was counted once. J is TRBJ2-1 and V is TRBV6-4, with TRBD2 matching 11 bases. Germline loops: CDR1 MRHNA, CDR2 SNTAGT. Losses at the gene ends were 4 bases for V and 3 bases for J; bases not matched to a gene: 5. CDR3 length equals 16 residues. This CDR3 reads CASSAASGGYYNEQFF. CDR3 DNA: TGTGCCAGCAGTGCCGCTAGCGGGGGGTACTACAATGAGCAGTTCTTC.

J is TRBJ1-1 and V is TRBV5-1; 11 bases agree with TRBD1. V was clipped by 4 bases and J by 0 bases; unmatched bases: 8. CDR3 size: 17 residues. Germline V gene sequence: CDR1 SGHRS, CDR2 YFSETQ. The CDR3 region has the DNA TGCGCCAGCAGCGCCAGGACAGGGGGCCCCATGAACACTGAAGCTTTCTTT. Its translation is CASSARTGGPMNTEAFF. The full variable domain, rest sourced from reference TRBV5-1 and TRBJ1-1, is KAGVTQTPRYLIKTRGQQVTLSCSPISGHRSVSWYQQTPGQGLQFLFEYFSETQRNKGNFPGRFSGRQFSNSRSEMNVSTLELGDSALYLCASSARTGGPMNTEAFFGQGTRLTVV.

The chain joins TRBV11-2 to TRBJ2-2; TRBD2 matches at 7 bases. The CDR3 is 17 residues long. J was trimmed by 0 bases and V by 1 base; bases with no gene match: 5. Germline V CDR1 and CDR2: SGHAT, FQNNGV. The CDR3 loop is CASSLAGAGANTGELFF. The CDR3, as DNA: TGTGCCAGCAGCTTAGCCGGGGCGGGAGCGAACACCGGGGAGCTGTTTTTT. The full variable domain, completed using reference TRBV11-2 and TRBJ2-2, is EAGVAQSPRYKIIEKRQSVAFWCNPISGHATLYWYQQILGQGPKLLIQFQNNGVVDDSQLPKDRFSAERLKGVDSTLKIQPAKLEDSAVYLCASSLAGAGANTGELFFGEGSRLTVL.

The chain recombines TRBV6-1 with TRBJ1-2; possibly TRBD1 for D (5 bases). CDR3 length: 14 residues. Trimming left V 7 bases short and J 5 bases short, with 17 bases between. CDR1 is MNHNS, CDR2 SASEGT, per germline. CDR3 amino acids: CASMTAHMGYGYTF. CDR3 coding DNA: TGTGCCAGCATGACAGCACATATGGGGTATGGCTACACCTTC.

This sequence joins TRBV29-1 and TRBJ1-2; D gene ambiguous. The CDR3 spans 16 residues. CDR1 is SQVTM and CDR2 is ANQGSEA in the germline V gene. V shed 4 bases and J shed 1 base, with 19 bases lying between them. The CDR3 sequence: CSVVLLIRGVNYGYTF. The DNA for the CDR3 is TGCAGCGTTGTGCTTCTGATCCGGGGTGTTAACTATGGCTACACCTTC.

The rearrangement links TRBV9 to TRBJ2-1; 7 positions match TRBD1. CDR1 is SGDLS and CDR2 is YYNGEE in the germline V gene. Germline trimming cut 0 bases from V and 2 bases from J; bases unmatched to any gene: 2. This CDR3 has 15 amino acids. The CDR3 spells CASSVAQGAYNEQFF. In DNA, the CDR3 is TGTGCCAGCAGCGTAGCGCAGGGGGCCTACAATGAGCAGTTCTTC.

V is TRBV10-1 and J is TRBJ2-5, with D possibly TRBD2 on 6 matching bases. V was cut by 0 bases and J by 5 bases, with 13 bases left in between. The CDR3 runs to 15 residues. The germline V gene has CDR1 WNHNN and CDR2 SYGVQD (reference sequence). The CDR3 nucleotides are TGCGCCAGCAGTGAGTCGGGGACTCCAATGGAGACCCAGTACTTC. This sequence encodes CASSESGTPMETQYF.

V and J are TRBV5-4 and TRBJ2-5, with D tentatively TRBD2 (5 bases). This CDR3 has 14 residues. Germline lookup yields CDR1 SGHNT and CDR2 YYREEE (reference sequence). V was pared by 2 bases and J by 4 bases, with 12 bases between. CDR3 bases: TGTGCCAGCAGCTTCCCCCTAGGAGGAGAGACCCAGTACTTC. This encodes CASSFPLGGETQYF.

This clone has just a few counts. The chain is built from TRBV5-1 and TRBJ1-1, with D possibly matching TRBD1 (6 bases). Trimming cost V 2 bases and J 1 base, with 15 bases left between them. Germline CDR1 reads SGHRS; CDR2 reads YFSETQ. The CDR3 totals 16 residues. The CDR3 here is CASSFKAGVANTEAFF. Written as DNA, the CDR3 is TGCGCCAGCAGCTTTAAAGCAGGGGTCGCGAACACTGAAGCTTTCTTT.